These 3 T cell receptor beta chains originate from one sample sequenced in a study of T-cell memory formation after mild COVID-19. TCRdb re-derived calls from the 5' RACE reads in MiXCR, one entry per CDR3 protein. The sample lists about 440,000 distinct CDR3 sequences; 15% to 20% were seen once. Material for sequencing was PBMCs or a T cell subset sorted from them (not recorded which). The receptor set was obtained from an adult woman who had mild COVID-19 (a few samples of this study predate the infection). Cell type and time point are not known.

This clonotype was found once. This rearrangement joins TRBV30 to TRBJ2-2; TRBD1 matches at 9 bases. From germline, CDR1 is GTSNPN and CDR2 SVGIG (reference sequence). With 0 bases clipped from V and 6 bases from J, the junction kept 5 bases outside the gene matches. The CDR3 length is 15 residues. The CDR3, as DNA: TGTGCCTGGAGTGTACAGGGGGCGCCTGCCGGGGAGCTGTTTTTT. Encoded protein: CAWSVQGAPAGELFF.

There are a few counts of this clonotype. This chain uses TRBV5-5 with TRBJ2-5, with a possible D match to TRBD1 (6 bases). CDR3 size: 14 residues. The ends were cut back, 6 bases at V and 1 base at J, with 13 bases in the middle. Germline V gene data show CDR1 as SGHKS and CDR2 as YYEKEE (reference sequence). The chain's CDR3 is CASTLWDTQETQYF. CDR3 sequence (DNA): TGTGCCAGCACCCTATGGGACACCCAAGAGACCCAGTACTTC.

The J gene is TRBJ1-3, the V gene TRBV18; D call uncertain. Germline lookup yields CDR1 KGHSH and CDR2 LQKENI. The CDR3 is 13 amino acids. Trimming shortened V by 3 bases and J by 3 bases, and 6 bases separated the two germline ends. CDR3 DNA sequence: TGTGCCAGCTCACCGAATGATGGAAACACCATATATTTT. Its translation is CASSPNDGNTIYF. The complete variable domain, with remaining parts taken from reference TRBV18 and TRBJ1-3, reads NAGVMQNPRHLVRRRGQEARLRCSPMKGHSHVYWYRQLPEEGLKFMVYLQKENIIDESGMPKERFSAEFPKEGPSILRIQQVVRGDSAAYFCASSPNDGNTIYFGEGSWLTVV.